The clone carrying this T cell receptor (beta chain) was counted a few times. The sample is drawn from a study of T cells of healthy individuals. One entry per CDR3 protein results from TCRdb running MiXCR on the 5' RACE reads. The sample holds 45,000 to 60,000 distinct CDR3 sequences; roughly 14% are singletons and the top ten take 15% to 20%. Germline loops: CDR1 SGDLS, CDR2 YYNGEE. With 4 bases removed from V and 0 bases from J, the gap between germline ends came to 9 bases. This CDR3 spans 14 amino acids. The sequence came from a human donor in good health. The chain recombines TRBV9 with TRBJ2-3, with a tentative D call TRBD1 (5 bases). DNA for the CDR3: TGTGCCAGCAGCATTCAGGGAAGCACAGATACGCAGTATTTT. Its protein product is CASSIQGSTDTQYF. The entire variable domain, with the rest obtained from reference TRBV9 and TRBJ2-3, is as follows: DSGVTQTPKHLITATGQRVTLRCSPRSGDLSVYWYQQSLDQGLQFLIQYYNGEERAKGNILERFSAQQFPDLHSELNLSSLELGDSALYFCASSIQGSTDTQYFGPGTRLTVL.